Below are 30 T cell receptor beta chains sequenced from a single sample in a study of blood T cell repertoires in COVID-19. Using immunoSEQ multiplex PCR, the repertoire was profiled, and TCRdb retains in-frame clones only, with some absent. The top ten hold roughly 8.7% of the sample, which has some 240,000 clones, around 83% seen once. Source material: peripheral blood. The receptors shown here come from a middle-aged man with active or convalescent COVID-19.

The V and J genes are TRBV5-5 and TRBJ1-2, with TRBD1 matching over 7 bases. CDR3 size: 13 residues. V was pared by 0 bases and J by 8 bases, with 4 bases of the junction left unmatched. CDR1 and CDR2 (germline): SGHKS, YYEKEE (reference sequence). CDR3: CASSLDRGWGYTF. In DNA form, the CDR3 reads TGTGCCAGCAGCTTGGACAGGGGTTGGGGCTACACCTTC.

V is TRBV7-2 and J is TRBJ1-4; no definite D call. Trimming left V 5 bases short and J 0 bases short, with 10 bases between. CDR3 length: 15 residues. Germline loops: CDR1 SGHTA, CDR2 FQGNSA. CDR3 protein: CASSTGIATNEKLFF. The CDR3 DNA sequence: TGTGCCAGCAGCACCGGGATTGCAACTAATGAAAAACTGTTTTTT.

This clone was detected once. The CDR3 coding sequence is TGTGCCAGCTCACCATCCGGACAGGCCAACTATGGCTACACCTTC. Amino acid sequence: CASSPSGQANYGYTF. The V gene is TRBV18, the J gene TRBJ1-2; 7 nucleotides agree with TRBD1. The germline V gene encodes CDR1 KGHSH and CDR2 LQKENI. The CDR3 totals 15 residues. Unmatched junction bases numbered 5, after V lost 2 bases and J lost 2 bases.

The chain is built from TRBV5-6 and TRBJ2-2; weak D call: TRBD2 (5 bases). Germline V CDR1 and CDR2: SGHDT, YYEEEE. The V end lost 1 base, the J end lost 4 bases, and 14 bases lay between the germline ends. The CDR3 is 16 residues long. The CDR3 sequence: CASSLYFAGITGELFF. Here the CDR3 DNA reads TGTGCCAGCAGCTTGTATTTTGCCGGGATCACCGGGGAGCTGTTTTTT.

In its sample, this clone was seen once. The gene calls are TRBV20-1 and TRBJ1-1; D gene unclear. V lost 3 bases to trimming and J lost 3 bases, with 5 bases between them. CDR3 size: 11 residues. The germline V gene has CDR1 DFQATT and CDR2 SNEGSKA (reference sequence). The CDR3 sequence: CSARFYTEAFF. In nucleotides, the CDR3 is TGCAGTGCTAGGTTCTACACTGAAGCTTTCTTT.

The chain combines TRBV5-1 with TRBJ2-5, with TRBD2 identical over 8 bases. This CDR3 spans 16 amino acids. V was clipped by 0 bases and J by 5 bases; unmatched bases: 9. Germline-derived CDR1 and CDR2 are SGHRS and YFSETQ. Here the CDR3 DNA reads TGCGCCAGCAGCTTGGCCGGGGGGGCCCCTCCGGAGACCCAGTACTTC. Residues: CASSLAGGAPPETQYF. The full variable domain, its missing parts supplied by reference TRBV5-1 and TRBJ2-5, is KAGVTQTPRYLIKTRGQQVTLSCSPISGHRSVSWYQQTPGQGLQFLFEYFSETQRNKGNFPGRFSGRQFSNSRSEMNVSTLELGDSALYLCASSLAGGAPPETQYFGPGTRLLVL.

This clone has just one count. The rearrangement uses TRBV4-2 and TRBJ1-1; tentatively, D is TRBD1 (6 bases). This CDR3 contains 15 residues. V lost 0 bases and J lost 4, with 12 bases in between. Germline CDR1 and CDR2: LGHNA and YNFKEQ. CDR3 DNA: TGTGCCAGCAGCCAAGATCTTTTCAGGGGCACTGAAGCTTTCTTT. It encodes CASSQDLFRGTEAFF.

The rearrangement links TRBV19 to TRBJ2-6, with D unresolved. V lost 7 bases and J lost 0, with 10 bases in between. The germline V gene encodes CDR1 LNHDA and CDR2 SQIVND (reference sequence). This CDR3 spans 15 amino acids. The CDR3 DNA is TGTGCCAGTAAAGATGGTAGCTCTGGGGCCAACGTCCTGACTTTC. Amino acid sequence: CASKDGSSGANVLTF. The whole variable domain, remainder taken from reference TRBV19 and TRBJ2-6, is DGGITQSPKYLFRKEGQNVTLSCEQNLNHDAMYWYRQDPGQGLRLIYYSQIVNDFQKGDIAEGYSVSREKKESFPLTVTSAQKNPTAFYLCASKDGSSGANVLTFGAGSRLTVL.

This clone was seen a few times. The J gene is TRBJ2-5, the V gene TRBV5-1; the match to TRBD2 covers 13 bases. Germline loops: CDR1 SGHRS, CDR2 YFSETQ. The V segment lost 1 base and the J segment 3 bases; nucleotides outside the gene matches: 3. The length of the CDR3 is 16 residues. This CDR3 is CASSLNGLAGEETQYF. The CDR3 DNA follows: TGCGCCAGCAGCTTGAACGGACTAGCGGGGGAAGAGACCCAGTACTTC.

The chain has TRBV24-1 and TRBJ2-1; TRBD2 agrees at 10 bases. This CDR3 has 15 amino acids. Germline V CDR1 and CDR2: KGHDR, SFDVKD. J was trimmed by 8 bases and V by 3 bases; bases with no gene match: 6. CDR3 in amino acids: CATSDPKRGGHEQFF. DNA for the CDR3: TGTGCCACCAGTGATCCGAAGCGGGGGGGCCATGAGCAGTTCTTC.

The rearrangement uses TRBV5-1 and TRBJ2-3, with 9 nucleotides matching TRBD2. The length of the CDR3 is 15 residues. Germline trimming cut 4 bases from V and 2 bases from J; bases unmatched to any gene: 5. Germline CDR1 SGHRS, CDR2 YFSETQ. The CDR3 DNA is TGCGCCAGCAGCCGGGGCGGGGGGGACACAGATACGCAGTATTTT. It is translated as CASSRGGGDTDTQYF.

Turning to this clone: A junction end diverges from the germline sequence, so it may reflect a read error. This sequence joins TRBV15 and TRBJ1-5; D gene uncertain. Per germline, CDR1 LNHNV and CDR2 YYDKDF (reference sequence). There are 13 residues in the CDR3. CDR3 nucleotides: TGTGCCACCAGCCCATATAGCGATCAGCCCCAGCATTTT. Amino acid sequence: CATSPYSDQPQHF.

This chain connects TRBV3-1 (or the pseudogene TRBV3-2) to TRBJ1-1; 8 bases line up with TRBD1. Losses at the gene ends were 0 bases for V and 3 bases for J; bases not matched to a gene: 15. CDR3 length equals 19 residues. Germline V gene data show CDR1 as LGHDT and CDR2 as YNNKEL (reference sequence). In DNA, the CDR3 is TGTGCCAGCAGCCAAGATGAGGACAGGGCTATTGGGGGTGACACTGAAGCTTTCTTT. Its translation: CASSQDEDRAIGGDTEAFF.

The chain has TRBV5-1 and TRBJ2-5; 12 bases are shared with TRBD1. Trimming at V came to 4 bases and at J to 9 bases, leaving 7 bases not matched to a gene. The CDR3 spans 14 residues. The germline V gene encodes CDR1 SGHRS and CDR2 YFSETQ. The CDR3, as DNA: TGCGCCAGCAGCCCCAGGGACAGGGGGCAGTCCCAGTACTTC. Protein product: CASSPRDRGQSQYF. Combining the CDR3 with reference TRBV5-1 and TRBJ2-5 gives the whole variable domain KAGVTQTPRYLIKTRGQQVTLSCSPISGHRSVSWYQQTPGQGLQFLFEYFSETQRNKGNFPGRFSGRQFSNSRSEMNVSTLELGDSALYLCASSPRDRGQSQYFGPGTRLLVL.

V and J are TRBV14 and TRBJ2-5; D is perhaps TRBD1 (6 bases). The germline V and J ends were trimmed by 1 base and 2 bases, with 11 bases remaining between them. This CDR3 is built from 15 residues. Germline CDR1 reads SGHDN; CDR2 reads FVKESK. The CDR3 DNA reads TGTGCCAGCAGCCAAGGGCACAGGGAACAAGAGACCCAGTACTTC. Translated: CASSQGHREQETQYF.

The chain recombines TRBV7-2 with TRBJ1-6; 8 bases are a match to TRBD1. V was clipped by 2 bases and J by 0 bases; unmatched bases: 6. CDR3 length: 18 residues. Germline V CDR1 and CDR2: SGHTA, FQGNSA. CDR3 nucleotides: TGTGCCAGCAGCTTATTTAACAGGGGGAGCTCCTATAATTCACCCCTCCACTTT. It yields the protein CASSLFNRGSSYNSPLHF.

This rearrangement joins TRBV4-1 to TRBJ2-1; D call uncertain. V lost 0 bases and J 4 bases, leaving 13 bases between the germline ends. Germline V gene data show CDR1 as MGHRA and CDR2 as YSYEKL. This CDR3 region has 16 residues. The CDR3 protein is CASSQERLAEYNEQFF. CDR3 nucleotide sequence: TGCGCCAGCAGCCAAGAGAGGTTGGCGGAGTACAATGAGCAGTTCTTC.

CDR3 bases: TGTGCCAGCAGCTTGGTAGGGGAGGGGTACAATGAGCAGTTCTTC. Encoded protein: CASSLVGEGYNEQFF. The rearrangement links TRBV5-8 to TRBJ2-1; 7 nucleotides align to TRBD2. CDR3 size: 15 residues. V dropped 0 bases and J dropped 4; count of bases not matched to a gene: 4. Germline CDR1 SGHTS, CDR2 YDEGEE.

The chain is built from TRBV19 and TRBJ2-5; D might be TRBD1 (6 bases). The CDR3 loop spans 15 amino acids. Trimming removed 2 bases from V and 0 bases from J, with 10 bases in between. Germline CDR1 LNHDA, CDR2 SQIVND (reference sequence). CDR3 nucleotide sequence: TGTGCCAGTAGTATACTAGGACAGAACCAAGAGACCCAGTACTTC. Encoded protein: CASSILGQNQETQYF.

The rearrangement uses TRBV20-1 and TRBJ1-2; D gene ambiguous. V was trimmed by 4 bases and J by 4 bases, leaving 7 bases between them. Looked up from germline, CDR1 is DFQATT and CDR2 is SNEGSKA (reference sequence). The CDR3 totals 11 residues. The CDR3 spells CSANPGYGYTF. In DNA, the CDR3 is TGCAGTGCTAACCCGGGCTATGGCTACACCTTC.

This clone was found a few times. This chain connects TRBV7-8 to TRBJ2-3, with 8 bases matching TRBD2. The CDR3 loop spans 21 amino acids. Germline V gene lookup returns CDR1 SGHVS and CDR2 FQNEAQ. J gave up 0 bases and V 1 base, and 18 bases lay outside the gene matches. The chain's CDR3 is CASSLEVRGGHPEPSTDTQYF. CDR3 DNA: TGTGCCAGCAGCTTAGAAGTCCGGGGGGGCCACCCGGAACCTAGCACAGATACGCAGTATTTT. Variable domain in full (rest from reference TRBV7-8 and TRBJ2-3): GAGVSQSPRYKVAKRGQDVALRCDPISGHVSLFWYQQALGQGPEFLTYFQNEAQLDKSGLPSDRFFAERPEGSVSTLKIQRTQQEDSAVYLCASSLEVRGGHPEPSTDTQYFGPGTRLTVL.

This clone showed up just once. This CDR3 reads CASTPNGFGEQYF. The CDR3 bases are TGTGCCAGTACCCCGAACGGGTTTGGGGAGCAGTACTTC. The chain is built from TRBV19 and TRBJ2-7; D ambiguous. The CDR3 is made up of 13 amino acids. V lost 7 bases, J lost 7 bases, and 17 bases lay in between. Per the germline V gene, CDR1 is LNHDA and CDR2 is SQIVND (reference sequence).

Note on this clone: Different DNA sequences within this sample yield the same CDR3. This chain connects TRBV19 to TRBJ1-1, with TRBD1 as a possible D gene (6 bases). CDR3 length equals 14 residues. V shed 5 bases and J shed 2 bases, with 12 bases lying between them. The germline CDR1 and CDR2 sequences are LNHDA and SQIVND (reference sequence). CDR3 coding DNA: TGTGCCAGTAGTCTGGGACAAACCAACACTGAAGCTTTCTTT. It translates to CASSLGQTNTEAFF.

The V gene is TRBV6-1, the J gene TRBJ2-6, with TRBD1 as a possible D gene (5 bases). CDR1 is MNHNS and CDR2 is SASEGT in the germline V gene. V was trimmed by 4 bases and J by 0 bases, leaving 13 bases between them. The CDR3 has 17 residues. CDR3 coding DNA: TGTGCCAGCAGTGCACAGGTTCTCCTCTCTGGGGCCAACGTCCTGACTTTC. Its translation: CASSAQVLLSGANVLTF.

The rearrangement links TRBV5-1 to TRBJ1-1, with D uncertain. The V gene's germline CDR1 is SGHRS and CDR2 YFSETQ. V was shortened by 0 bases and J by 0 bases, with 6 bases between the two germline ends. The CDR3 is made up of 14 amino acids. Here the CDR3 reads CASSLDAVNTEAFF. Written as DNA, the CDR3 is TGCGCCAGCAGCTTGGATGCAGTGAACACTGAAGCTTTCTTT.

CDR3 protein: CASSLYSRISGANVLTF. The DNA of the CDR3 is TGTGCCAGCAGCTTGTACTCACGCATCTCTGGGGCCAACGTCCTGACTTTC. The chain uses TRBV5-6 and TRBJ2-6, with unresolved D. This CDR3 spans 17 amino acids. Deletions cut 1 base from V and 0 bases from J, with 11 bases between. Germline V gives CDR1 SGHDT, CDR2 YYEEEE.

The CDR3 DNA follows: TGTGCCACCAGCAGGGGCCTCTCTGGGGCCAACGTCCTGACTTTC. It translates to CATSRGLSGANVLTF. The genes are TRBV15 and TRBJ2-6, with no clear D. This CDR3 is built from 15 residues. Germline lookup yields CDR1 LNHNV and CDR2 YYDKDF (reference sequence). The V and J ends lost 3 bases and 0 bases respectively, with 6 bases between them.

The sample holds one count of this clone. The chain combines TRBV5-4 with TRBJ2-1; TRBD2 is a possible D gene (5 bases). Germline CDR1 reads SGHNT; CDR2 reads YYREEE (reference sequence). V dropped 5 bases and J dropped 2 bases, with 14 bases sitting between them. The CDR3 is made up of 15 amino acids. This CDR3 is CASRADFPTYNEQFF. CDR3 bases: TGTGCCAGCAGGGCGGACTTTCCAACCTACAATGAGCAGTTCTTC.

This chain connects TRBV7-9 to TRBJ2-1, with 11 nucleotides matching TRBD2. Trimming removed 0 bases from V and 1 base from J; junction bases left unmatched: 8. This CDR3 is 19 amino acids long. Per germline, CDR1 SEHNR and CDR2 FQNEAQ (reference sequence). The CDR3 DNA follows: TGTGCCAGCAGCTTAGCTATTGGGACTAGCGGCGTATCCTACAATGAGCAGTTCTTC. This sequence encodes CASSLAIGTSGVSYNEQFF. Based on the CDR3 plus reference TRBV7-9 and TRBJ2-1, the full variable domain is DTGVSQNPRHKITKRGQNVTFRCDPISEHNRLYWYRQTLGQGPEFLTYFQNEAQLEKSRLLSDRFSAERPKGSFSTLEIQRTEQGDSAMYLCASSLAIGTSGVSYNEQFFGPGTRLTVL.

CDR3 coding DNA: TGTGCCAGCAGAGAGGATAACAGGGGAGGGAACACCGGGGAGCTGTTTTTT. It codes for CASREDNRGGNTGELFF. The genes are TRBV13 and TRBJ2-2, with D maybe TRBD1 (7 bases). This CDR3 is 17 amino acids long. Germline CDR1 and CDR2: PRHDT and FYEKMQ (reference sequence). Trimming shortened V by 6 bases and J by 1 base, and 18 bases separated the two germline ends.